This T cell receptor (beta chain) comes out of a study of T-cell memory formation after mild COVID-19. TCRdb called the 5' RACE reads again in MiXCR, with one record for every CDR3 protein. Of fewer than 550,000 distinct CDR3 sequences listed, around 20% are singletons. There are 15 residues in the CDR3. Looked up from germline, CDR1 is SQVTM and CDR2 is ANQGSEA. V gave up 4 bases and J gave up 3 bases, with 16 bases separating them. This clonotype came up a few times. The receptor's source is an adult woman who had mild COVID-19 (a few samples of this study predate the infection). Cell type and time point are not known. This sequence joins TRBV29-1 and TRBJ2-4, with D perhaps TRBD1 (6 bases). Material: PBMCs or a T cell subset sorted from them (not recorded which). The CDR3 coding sequence is TGCAGCGTTGTGGGGGCCCCGAACCACAAAAACATTCAGTACTTC. Its translation: CSVVGAPNHKNIQYF.